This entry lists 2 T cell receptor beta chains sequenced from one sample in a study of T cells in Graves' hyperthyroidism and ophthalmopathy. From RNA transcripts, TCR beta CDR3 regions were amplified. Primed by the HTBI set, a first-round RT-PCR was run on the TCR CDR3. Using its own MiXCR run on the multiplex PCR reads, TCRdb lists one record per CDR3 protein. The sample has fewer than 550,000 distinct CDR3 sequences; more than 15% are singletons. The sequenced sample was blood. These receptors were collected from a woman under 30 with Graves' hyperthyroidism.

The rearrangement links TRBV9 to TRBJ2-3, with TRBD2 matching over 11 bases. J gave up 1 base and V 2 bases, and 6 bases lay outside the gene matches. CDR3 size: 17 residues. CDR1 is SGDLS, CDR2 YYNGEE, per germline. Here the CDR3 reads CASSVASGGKGTDTQYF. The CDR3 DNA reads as TGTGCCAGCAGCGTGGCTAGCGGGGGGAAGGGCACAGATACGCAGTATTTT.

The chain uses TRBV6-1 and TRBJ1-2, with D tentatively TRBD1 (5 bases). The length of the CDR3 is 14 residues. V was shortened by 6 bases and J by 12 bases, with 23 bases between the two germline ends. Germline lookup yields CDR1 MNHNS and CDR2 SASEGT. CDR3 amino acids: CASRDSRDSQIDTF. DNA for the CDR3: TGTGCCAGCAGGGACTCCCGGGACTCCCAGATCGACACCTTC.